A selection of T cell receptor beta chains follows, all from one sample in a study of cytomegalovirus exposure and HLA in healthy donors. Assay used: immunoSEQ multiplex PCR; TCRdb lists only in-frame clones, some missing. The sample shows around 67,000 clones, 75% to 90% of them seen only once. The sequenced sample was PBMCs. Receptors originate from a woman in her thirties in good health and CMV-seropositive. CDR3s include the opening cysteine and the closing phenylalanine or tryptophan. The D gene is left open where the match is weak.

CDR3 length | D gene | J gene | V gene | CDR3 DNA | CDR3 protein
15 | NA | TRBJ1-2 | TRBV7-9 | TGTGCCAGCAGCTTGGGTGCAGGGAGGGACTATGGCTACACCTTC | CASSLGAGRDYGYTF
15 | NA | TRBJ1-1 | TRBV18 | TGTGCCAGCTCACCAATGCAACAGGAGACCACTGAAGCTTTCTTT | CASSPMQQETTEAFF
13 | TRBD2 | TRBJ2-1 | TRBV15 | TGTGCCACCACCGGAGGACTAGCGCAAGATCGGTTCTTC | CATTGGLAQDRFF
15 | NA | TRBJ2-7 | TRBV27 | TGTGCCACTGGGCGGGGACAGAGAAGCTCCTACGAGCAGTACTTC | CATGRGQRSSYEQYF
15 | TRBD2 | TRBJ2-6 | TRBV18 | TGTGCCAGCTCTCGGGAGGGGTCTGGGGCCAACGTCCTGACTTTC | CASSREGSGANVLTF
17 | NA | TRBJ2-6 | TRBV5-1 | TGCGCCAGCAGCACGCCCTTGCGGGGGCCTGGGGCCAACGTCCTGACTTTC | CASSTPLRGPGANVLTF
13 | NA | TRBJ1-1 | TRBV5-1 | TGCGCCAGCAGCCAGGGAGGAACAGGAGAAGCTTTCTTT | CASSQGGTGEAFF
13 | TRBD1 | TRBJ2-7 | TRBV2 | TGTGCCAGCACCCCGACAGGGGGGTACGAGCAGTACTTC | CASTPTGGYEQYF
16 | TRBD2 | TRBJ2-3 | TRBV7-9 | TGTGCCAGCAGCTTCGTTGTGGGAGGGCGGTCAGATACGCAGTATTTT | CASSFVVGGRSDTQYF
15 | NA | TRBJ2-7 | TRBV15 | TGTGCCACCAGCAGAAGACTAGTTAGCTCCTACGAGCAGTACTTC | CATSRRLVSSYEQYF
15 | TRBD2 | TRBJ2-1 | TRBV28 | TGTGCCAGCAGTCCCCTAGCGGGTCCCTACAATGAGCAGTTCTTC | CASSPLAGPYNEQFF
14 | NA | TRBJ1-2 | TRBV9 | TGTGCCAGCACCATTCGGAGTCAGAACTATGGCTACACCTTC | CASTIRSQNYGYTF
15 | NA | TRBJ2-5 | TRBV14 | TGTGCCAGCAGCCAAGGCCGGGGGGCAGCAGAGACCCAGTACTTC | CASSQGRGAAETQYF
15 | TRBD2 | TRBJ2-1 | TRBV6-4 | TGTGCCAGCAGTGACGGGCTAGCGGGAGTCAATGAGCAGTTCTTC | CASSDGLAGVNEQFF
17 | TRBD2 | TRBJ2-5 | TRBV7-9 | TGTGCCAGCAGCCCATGGCGGGAGAGTAATGCGGGAGAGACCCAGTACTTC | CASSPWRESNAGETQYF
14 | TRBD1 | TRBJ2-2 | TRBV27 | TGTGCCAGCAGGACGACAGGGGGCCCCGGGGAGCTGTTTTTT | CASRTTGGPGELFF